The rows below give T cell receptor beta chains drawn from one sample of a study of response to subunit inactivated influenza vaccine. One entry per CDR3 protein, called by TCRdb with MiXCR from the RT-PCR reads. Found here are just under 550,000 distinct CDR3 sequences, 20% to 25% of them singletons; the top ten hold 2.5% to 3.5%. The same data also went into a second study, on T cells expressing NK-cell markers.

Here the sequenced sample was CD4+ T cells sorted from PBMCs, taken about 11 days after vaccination. The origin of the receptors is a man aged 45 to 65 who received an inactivated influenza vaccine. The CDR3 runs from the conserved cysteine through the conserved F or W. Each record gives: CDR3 protein, CDR3 DNA, clone size, V gene, J gene, D gene. The D gene is left open where the match is weak. A row's size may be missing; if present it is once, few, many or a size class.

cdr3_aa: CASSLSMVGKETQYF
cdr3_nt: TGTGCCAGCAGCTTAAGCATGGTGGGGAAGGAGACCCAGTACTTC
clone_size: -
v_call: TRBV11-2
j_call: TRBJ2-5
d_call: -

cdr3_aa: CASSPGQISRNEQFF
cdr3_nt: TGTGCCAGCAGCCCCGGACAGATTTCTAGGAATGAGCAGTTCTTC
clone_size: few
v_call: TRBV3-1
j_call: TRBJ2-1
d_call: -

cdr3_aa: CASSRASGVGTGELFF
cdr3_nt: TGTGCCAGCAGCCGCGCGTCAGGGGTAGGGACCGGGGAGCTGTTTTTT
clone_size: -
v_call: TRBV12-3/TRBV12-4
j_call: TRBJ2-2
d_call: -

cdr3_aa: CSASGQGGETQYF
cdr3_nt: TGCAGTGCTAGTGGACAGGGGGGAGAGACCCAGTACTTC
clone_size: few
v_call: TRBV20-1
j_call: TRBJ2-5
d_call: TRBD1

cdr3_aa: CASSTLDNRLDQHF
cdr3_nt: TGTGCCAGCAGTACCTTGGACAACCGACTGGACCAGCATTTT
clone_size: -
v_call: TRBV12-3/TRBV12-4
j_call: TRBJ1-5
d_call: -

cdr3_aa: CASSRDAPPFYEQYF
cdr3_nt: TGTGCCAGCAGCCGAGACGCCCCGCCATTCTACGAGCAGTACTTC
clone_size: -
v_call: TRBV7-2
j_call: TRBJ2-7
d_call: -

cdr3_aa: CASSLVRQGINNEQFF
cdr3_nt: TGCGCCAGCAGCTTGGTACGACAGGGAATCAACAATGAGCAGTTCTTC
clone_size: few
v_call: TRBV5-1
j_call: TRBJ2-1
d_call: TRBD1

cdr3_aa: CASSPGTTEQYF
cdr3_nt: TGTGCCAGCAGCCCAGGGACCACGGAGCAGTACTTC
clone_size: -
v_call: TRBV11-2
j_call: TRBJ2-7
d_call: -

cdr3_aa: CASSLEVGSYEQYF
cdr3_nt: TGTGCCAGCAGCTTAGAGGTGGGCTCCTACGAGCAGTACTTC
clone_size: few
v_call: TRBV7-2
j_call: TRBJ2-7
d_call: -

cdr3_aa: CASSYSILDGPFGGEQYF
cdr3_nt: TGTGCCAGCAGTTACTCGATATTGGACGGGCCCTTCGGTGGCGAGCAGTACTTC
clone_size: -
v_call: TRBV6-5
j_call: TRBJ2-7
d_call: -

cdr3_aa: CSARGQGENIQYF
cdr3_nt: TGCAGTGCTAGAGGCCAGGGGGAGAACATTCAGTACTTC
clone_size: few
v_call: TRBV20-1
j_call: TRBJ2-4
d_call: TRBD1

cdr3_aa: CASSFTRNTEAFF
cdr3_nt: TGTGCCAGCAGCTTTACACGGAACACTGAAGCTTTCTTT
clone_size: many
v_call: TRBV7-2
j_call: TRBJ1-1
d_call: -

cdr3_aa: CASSSGGASAGSPLHF
cdr3_nt: TGTGCCAGCAGTTCTGGGGGCGCCTCCGCCGGATCACCCCTCCACTTT
clone_size: few
v_call: TRBV2
j_call: TRBJ1-6
d_call: -

cdr3_aa: CASRDRGNQPQHF
cdr3_nt: TGTGCCAGTCGCGACAGGGGCAATCAGCCCCAGCATTTT
clone_size: many
v_call: TRBV19
j_call: TRBJ1-5
d_call: TRBD1

cdr3_aa: CATSDYGEQFF
cdr3_nt: TGTGCCACCAGTGACTATGGAGAGCAGTTCTTC
clone_size: -
v_call: TRBV24-1
j_call: TRBJ2-1
d_call: -

cdr3_aa: CASSPSGNHIDTQYF
cdr3_nt: TGTGCCAGCAGCCCCTCTGGCAACCACATTGATACGCAGTATTTT
clone_size: few
v_call: TRBV28
j_call: TRBJ2-3
d_call: -

cdr3_aa: CASSSPGTGAYNSPLHF
cdr3_nt: TGTGCCAGCAGCTCTCCCGGGACAGGGGCCTATAATTCACCCCTCCACTTT
clone_size: -
v_call: TRBV11-2
j_call: TRBJ1-6
d_call: TRBD1

cdr3_aa: CASSLTGGPSYEQYF
cdr3_nt: TGTGCCAGCAGCTTGACGGGGGGGCCCTCCTACGAGCAGTACTTC
clone_size: -
v_call: TRBV5-6
j_call: TRBJ2-7
d_call: TRBD2

cdr3_aa: CASRRGLADTDTQYF
cdr3_nt: TGCGCCAGCAGGCGCGGACTAGCGGACACAGATACGCAGTATTTT
clone_size: few
v_call: TRBV5-1
j_call: TRBJ2-3
d_call: TRBD2

cdr3_aa: CASRQTSGGTYEQYF
cdr3_nt: TGTGCCAGCAGACAAACTAGCGGGGGAACCTACGAGCAGTACTTC
clone_size: few
v_call: TRBV27
j_call: TRBJ2-7
d_call: TRBD2